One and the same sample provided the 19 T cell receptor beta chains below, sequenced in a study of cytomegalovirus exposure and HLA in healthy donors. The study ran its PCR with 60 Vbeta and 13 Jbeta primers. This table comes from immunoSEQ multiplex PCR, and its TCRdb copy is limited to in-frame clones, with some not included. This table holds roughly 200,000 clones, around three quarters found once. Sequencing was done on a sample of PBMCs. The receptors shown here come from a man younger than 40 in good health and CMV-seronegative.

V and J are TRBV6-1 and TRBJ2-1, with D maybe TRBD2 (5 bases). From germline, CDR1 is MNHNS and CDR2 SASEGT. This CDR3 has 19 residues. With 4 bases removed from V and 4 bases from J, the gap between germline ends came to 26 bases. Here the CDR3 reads CASSAGWASYTSRYNEQFF. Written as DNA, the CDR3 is TGTGCCAGCAGTGCCGGGTGGGCTAGCTACACATCGAGGTACAATGAGCAGTTCTTC.

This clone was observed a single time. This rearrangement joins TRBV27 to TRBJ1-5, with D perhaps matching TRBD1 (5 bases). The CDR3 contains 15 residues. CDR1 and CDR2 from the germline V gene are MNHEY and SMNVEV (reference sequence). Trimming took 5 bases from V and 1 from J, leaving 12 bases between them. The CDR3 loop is CASSVLGGSNQPQHF. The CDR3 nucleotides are TGTGCCAGCAGTGTCCTCGGGGGGAGCAATCAGCCCCAGCATTTT.

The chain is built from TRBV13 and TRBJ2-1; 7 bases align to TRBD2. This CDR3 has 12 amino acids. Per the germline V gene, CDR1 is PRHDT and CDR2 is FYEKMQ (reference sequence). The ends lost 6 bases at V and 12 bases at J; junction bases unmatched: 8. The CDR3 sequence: CASRTGGTAQFF. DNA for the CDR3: TGTGCCAGCAGAACGGGAGGAACCGCGCAGTTCTTC.

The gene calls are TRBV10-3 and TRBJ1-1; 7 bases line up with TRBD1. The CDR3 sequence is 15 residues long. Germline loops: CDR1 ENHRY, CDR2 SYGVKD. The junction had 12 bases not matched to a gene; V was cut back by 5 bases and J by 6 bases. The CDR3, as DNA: TGTGCCATCAGTCCGGAAAGGACAGGCCTTGCTGAAGCTTTCTTT. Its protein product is CAISPERTGLAEAFF.

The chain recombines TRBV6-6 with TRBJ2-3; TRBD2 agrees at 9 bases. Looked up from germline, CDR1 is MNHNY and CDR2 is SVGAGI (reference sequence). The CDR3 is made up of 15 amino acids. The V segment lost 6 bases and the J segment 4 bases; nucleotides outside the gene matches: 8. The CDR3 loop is CASRGGRAIADTQYF. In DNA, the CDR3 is TGTGCCAGCAGGGGCGGGAGGGCCATCGCAGATACGCAGTATTTT.

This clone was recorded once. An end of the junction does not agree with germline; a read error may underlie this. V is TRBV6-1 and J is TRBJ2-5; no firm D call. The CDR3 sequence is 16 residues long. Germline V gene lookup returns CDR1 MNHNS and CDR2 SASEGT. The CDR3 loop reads CASSEGEVRRQETQYF. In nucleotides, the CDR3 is TGTGCCAGCAGCGAAGGAGAGGTCCGTAGACAAGAGACCCAGTACTTC.

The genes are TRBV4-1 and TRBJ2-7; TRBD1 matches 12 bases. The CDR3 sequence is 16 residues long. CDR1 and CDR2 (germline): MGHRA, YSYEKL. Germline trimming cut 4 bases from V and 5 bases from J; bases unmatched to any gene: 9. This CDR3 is CASSPGTGGGFDEQYF. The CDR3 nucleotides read TGCGCCAGCAGCCCCGGGACAGGGGGCGGTTTCGACGAGCAGTACTTC.

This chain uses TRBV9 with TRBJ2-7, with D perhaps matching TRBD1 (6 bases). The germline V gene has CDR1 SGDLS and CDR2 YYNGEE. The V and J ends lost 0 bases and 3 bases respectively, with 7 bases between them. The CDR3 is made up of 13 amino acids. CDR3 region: CASSVEDSYEQYF. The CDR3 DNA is TGTGCCAGCAGCGTAGAGGACAGCTACGAGCAGTACTTC.

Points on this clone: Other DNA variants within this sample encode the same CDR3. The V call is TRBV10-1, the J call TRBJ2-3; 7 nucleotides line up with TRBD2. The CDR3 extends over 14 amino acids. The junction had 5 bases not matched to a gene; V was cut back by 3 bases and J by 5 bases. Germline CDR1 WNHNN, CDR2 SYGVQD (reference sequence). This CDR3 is CASSDRGVEDTQYF. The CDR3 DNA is TGCGCCAGCAGTGACCGGGGGGTCGAAGATACGCAGTATTTT.

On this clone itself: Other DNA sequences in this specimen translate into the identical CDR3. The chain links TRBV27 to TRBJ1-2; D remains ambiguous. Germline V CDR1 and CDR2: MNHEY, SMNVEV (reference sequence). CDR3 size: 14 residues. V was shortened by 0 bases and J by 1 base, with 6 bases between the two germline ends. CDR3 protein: CASSLSAGNYGYTF. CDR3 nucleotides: TGTGCCAGCAGTTTATCCGCGGGTAACTATGGCTACACCTTC.

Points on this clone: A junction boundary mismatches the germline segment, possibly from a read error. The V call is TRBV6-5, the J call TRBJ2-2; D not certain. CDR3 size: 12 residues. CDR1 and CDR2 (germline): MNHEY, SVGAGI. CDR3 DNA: TGTGCCAGCGGTTACTCGAGATTTGTACTGTTTTTT. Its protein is CASGYSRFVLFF.

DNA of the CDR3: TGTGCCATCAGTGAACAACGACTGCGGGAGGGCCGTGGAGATACGCAGTATTTT. Translation gives CAISEQRLREGRGDTQYF. V and J are TRBV10-3 and TRBJ2-3, with 9 bases that match TRBD2. The CDR3 runs to 18 residues. The germline V gene encodes CDR1 ENHRY and CDR2 SYGVKD. J was trimmed by 5 bases and V by 3 bases; bases with no gene match: 15.

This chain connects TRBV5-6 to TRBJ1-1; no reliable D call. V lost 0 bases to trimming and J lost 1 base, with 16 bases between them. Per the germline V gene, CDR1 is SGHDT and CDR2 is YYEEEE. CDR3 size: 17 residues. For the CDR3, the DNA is TGTGCCAGCAGCTTGGAACCCCCCTTCCGACAGAACACTGAAGCTTTCTTT. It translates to CASSLEPPFRQNTEAFF.

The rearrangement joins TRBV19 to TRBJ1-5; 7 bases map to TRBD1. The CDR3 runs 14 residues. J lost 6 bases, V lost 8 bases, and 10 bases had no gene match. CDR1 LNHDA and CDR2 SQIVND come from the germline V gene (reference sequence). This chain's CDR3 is CASASQTGTQPQHF. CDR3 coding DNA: TGTGCCAGTGCGAGCCAGACAGGGACTCAGCCCCAGCATTTT. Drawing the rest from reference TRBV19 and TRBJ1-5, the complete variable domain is DGGITQSPKYLFRKEGQNVTLSCEQNLNHDAMYWYRQDPGQGLRLIYYSQIVNDFQKGDIAEGYSVSREKKESFPLTVTSAQKNPTAFYLCASASQTGTQPQHFGDGTRLSIL.

The CDR3 DNA sequence: TGTGCCAGCAGCTTACGGTCGACAGTCGGCAATGAGCAGTTCTTC. Its translation: CASSLRSTVGNEQFF. J is TRBJ2-1 and V is TRBV7-3, with D possibly matching TRBD1 (5 bases). The germline CDR1 and CDR2 sequences are SGHTA and FQGTGA. This CDR3 is 15 amino acids long. The V gene lost 2 bases and the J gene lost 6 bases, with 14 bases spanning the gap.

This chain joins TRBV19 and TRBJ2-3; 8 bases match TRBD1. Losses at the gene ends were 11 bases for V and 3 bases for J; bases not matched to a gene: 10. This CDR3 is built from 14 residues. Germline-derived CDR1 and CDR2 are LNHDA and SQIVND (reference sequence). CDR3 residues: CARNQGAWTDTQYF. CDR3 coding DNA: TGTGCCCGAAACCAGGGGGCGTGGACAGATACGCAGTATTTT.

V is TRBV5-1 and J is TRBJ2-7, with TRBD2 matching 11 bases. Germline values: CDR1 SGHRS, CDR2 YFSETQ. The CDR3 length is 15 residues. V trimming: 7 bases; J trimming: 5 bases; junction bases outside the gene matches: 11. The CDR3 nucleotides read TGCGCCAGCTCACTCATTCTAGCGGGAGGTAACGAGCAGTACTTC. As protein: CASSLILAGGNEQYF.

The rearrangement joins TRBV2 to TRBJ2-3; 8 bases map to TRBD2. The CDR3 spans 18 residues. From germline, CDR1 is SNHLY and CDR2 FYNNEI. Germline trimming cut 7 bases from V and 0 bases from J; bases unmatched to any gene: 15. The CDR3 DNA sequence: TGTGCCAGCACCAAGTTTCAGACTAGCGCCCGGAGCACAGATACGCAGTATTTT. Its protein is CASTKFQTSARSTDTQYF.

The CDR3 sequence: CASSSGQANTEAFF. The CDR3 DNA is TGTGCCAGTAGTTCCGGACAGGCGAACACTGAAGCTTTCTTT. The gene calls are TRBV19 and TRBJ1-1; 7 bases map to TRBD1. V was pared by 5 bases and J by 1 base, with 4 bases of the junction left unmatched. Germline lookup yields CDR1 LNHDA and CDR2 SQIVND (reference sequence). This CDR3 contains 14 residues.